This T cell receptor beta chain stems from a study of T cell repertoires in cytomegalovirus infection. Study overall: Shared public TCR beta signatures pointed to both CMV infection and a matching HLA type. Study-wide results and limits: Carriage of CMV together with the relevant HLA was identifiable through cumulative public TCR beta family frequency. HLA-C-restricted, CMV-specific TCR beta clonotypes were dominant ex vivo.

Germline lookup yields CDR1 LNHNV and CDR2 YYDKDF (reference sequence). The CDR3 spans 14 residues. Trimming at V came to 9 bases and at J to 5 bases, leaving 9 bases not matched to a gene. Each CDR3 protein is one row after TCRdb ran MiXCR on the reads. The table shows about 900,000 distinct CDR3 sequences, with about 33% occurring only once. This clonotype was recorded a few times. Its antigen is as yet unknown. V gene TRBV15 combines with J gene TRBJ2-3, with 9 bases identical to TRBD1. This sample comprised cultured CD8+ T cells from PBMCs, obtained from culture after CMV antigen stimulation. This receptor was obtained from a human donor in good health (CMV status not recorded). Some clones in this sample may be carry-over from other donors' samples. The CDR3 loop reads CATWTGEEKDTQYF. The CDR3 nucleotides are TGTGCCACTTGGACAGGGGAAGAGAAAGATACGCAGTATTTT.